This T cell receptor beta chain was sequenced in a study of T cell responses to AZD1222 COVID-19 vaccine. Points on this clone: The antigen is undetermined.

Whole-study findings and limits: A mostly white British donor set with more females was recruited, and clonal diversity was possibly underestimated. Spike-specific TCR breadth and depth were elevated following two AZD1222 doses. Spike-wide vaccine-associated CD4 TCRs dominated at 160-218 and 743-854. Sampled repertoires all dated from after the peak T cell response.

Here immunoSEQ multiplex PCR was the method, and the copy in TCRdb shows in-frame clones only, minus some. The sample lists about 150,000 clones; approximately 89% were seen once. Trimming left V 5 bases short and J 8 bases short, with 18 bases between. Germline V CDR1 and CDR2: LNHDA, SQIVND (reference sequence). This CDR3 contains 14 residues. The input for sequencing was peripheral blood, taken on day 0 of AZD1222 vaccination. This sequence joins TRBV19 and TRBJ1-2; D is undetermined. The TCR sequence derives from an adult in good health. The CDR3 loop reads CASSGEGSLWGYTF. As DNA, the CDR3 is TGTGCCAGTAGTGGCGAAGGGTCTCTATGGGGCTACACCTTC. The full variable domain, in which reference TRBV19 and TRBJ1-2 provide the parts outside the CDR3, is DGGITQSPKYLFRKEGQNVTLSCEQNLNHDAMYWYRQDPGQGLRLIYYSQIVNDFQKGDIAEGYSVSREKKESFPLTVTSAQKNPTAFYLCASSGEGSLWGYTFGSGTRLTVV.